The 24 T cell receptor beta chains below come from one sample, sequenced in a study of CD8+CD57+ T cells in acquired aplastic anemia. TCR beta VDJ and CDR3 profiling used genomic DNA as template. TCRdb called the reads again in MiXCR, with one record for every CDR3 protein. The sample yields 200,000 to 300,000 distinct CDR3 sequences, approximately 80% seen once. Patients sequenced had flow cytometry evidence of CD8+CD57+ cell expansion. Sequences were obtained from sorted CD4+, CD8+, or CD8+CD57+ T cells (not recorded which) from PBMCs. Source of these receptors: a human donor with aplastic anemia.

The chain joins TRBV29-1 to TRBJ1-1; no clear D. Trimming stripped 7 bases from V and 4 bases from J, with 13 bases between. The germline CDR1 and CDR2 sequences are SQVTM and ANQGSEA. CDR3 length: 12 amino acids. DNA for the CDR3: TGCAGCGCCGTCCCGGGAGGCACTGAAGCTTTCTTT. Translated, it gives CSAVPGGTEAFF.

The V and J genes are TRBV19 and TRBJ2-7; D not certain. The CDR3 length is 14 residues. The ends were cut back, 6 bases at V and 6 bases at J, with 18 bases in the middle. Germline V gene sequence: CDR1 LNHDA, CDR2 SQIVND (reference sequence). The CDR3 loop is CASSPRLEVGEQYF. CDR3 bases: TGTGCCAGTAGCCCCCGCCTCGAGGTGGGCGAGCAGTACTTC.

This clonotype was picked up one time. This chain joins TRBV7-3 and TRBJ2-7, with a weak D call TRBD2 (5 bases). The CDR3 runs to 15 residues. Germline V CDR1 and CDR2: SGHTA, FQGTGA. Trimming removed 5 bases from V and 9 bases from J, with 23 bases in between. DNA for the CDR3: TGTGCCAGCAGCCCCGTTGCCGGGATCGAGGATACGCAGTACGTC. Translated, it gives CASSPVAGIEDTQYV.

This clonotype was detected ten times or more. This chain joins TRBV7-2 and TRBJ1-1; D is perhaps TRBD1 (5 bases). The CDR3 is 14 amino acids. Deletions cut 3 bases from V and 4 bases from J, with 12 bases between. Germline lookup yields CDR1 SGHTA and CDR2 FQGNSA. The CDR3 spells CASSFPRVGTEAFF. The CDR3 nucleotides are TGTGCCAGCAGCTTCCCCAGGGTGGGCACTGAAGCTTTCTTT. Supplemented by reference TRBV7-2 and TRBJ1-1, the full variable domain reads GAGVSQSPSNKVTEKGKDVELRCDPISGHTALYWYRQSLGQGLEFLIYFQGNSAPDKSGLPSDRFSAERTGGSVSTLTIQRTQQEDSAVYLCASSFPRVGTEAFFGQGTRLTVV.

The chain couples TRBV7-6 to TRBJ2-6; TRBD1 is a possible D gene (6 bases). V dropped 1 base and J dropped 13 bases, with 23 bases sitting between them. This CDR3 is 17 amino acids long. Germline V lookup: CDR1 SGHVS, CDR2 FNYEAQ. The CDR3 protein is CASSLVPSPYRAQVLTF. The DNA of the CDR3 is TGTGCCAGCAGCTTAGTTCCGAGCCCCTACAGGGCGCAGGTCCTGACTTTC.

V and J are TRBV3-1 and TRBJ2-1; 10 positions agree with TRBD2. The CDR3 has 14 residues. V lost 6 bases and J lost 4; bases outside the gene matches: 3. Germline CDR1 is LGHDT and CDR2 is YNNKEL (reference sequence). CDR3 sequence reads: CASRPSGRYNEQFF. In DNA, the CDR3 is TGTGCCAGCAGACCTAGCGGGAGATACAATGAGCAGTTCTTC.

This sequence joins TRBV5-8 and TRBJ1-2; D remains ambiguous. The CDR3 is made up of 15 amino acids. Trimming took off 2 bases at V and 3 bases at J, with 14 bases between the two ends. Germline V lookup: CDR1 SGHTS, CDR2 YDEGEE. The CDR3 DNA reads TGTGCCAGCAGCTTAGTGGCCTGCGCCGACTATGGCTACACCTTC. It translates to CASSLVACADYGYTF.

This chain uses TRBV7-2 with TRBJ1-5; D is ambiguous. Germline V CDR1 and CDR2: SGHTA, FQGNSA. V shed 0 bases and J shed 16 bases, with 22 bases lying between them. CDR3 length: 15 amino acids. The CDR3 region has the DNA TGTGCCAGCAGCTTAGCGGGAGGCCGCGATCCGCAGTATCATTTT. It specifies CASSLAGGRDPQYHF. Full variable domain (outside the CDR3, taken from reference TRBV7-2 and TRBJ1-5): GAGVSQSPSNKVTEKGKDVELRCDPISGHTALYWYRQSLGQGLEFLIYFQGNSAPDKSGLPSDRFSAERTGGSVSTLTIQRTQQEDSAVYLCASSLAGGRDPQYHFGDGTRLSIL.

The chain carries TRBV11-2 and TRBJ2-5; D not resolved. Trimming cost V 0 bases and J 3 bases, with 8 bases left between them. The CDR3 contains 14 residues. The germline CDR1 and CDR2 sequences are SGHAT and FQNNGV. CDR3 sequence: CASSLEPTEETQYF. DNA of the CDR3: TGTGCCAGCAGCTTAGAGCCAACAGAAGAGACCCAGTACTTC.

This clonotype was detected a few times. The chain carries TRBV7-9 and TRBJ1-2; D may be TRBD1 (6 bases). This CDR3 spans 16 amino acids. The germline V and J ends were trimmed by 4 bases and 3 bases, with 18 bases remaining between them. Germline CDR1 SEHNR, CDR2 FQNEAQ (reference sequence). DNA of the CDR3: TGTGCCAGCAGCTCACGGGGGGGGGGCTTGGACTATGGCTACACCTTC. It encodes CASSSRGGGLDYGYTF.

J is TRBJ1-5 and V is TRBV29-1; no clear D. CDR1 and CDR2 from the germline V gene are SQVTM and ANQGSEA. This CDR3 spans 13 amino acids. Trimming removed 4 bases from V and 4 bases from J, with 11 bases in between. The CDR3 loop reads CSVVTGGNQPQHF. For the CDR3, the DNA is TGCAGCGTTGTGACGGGAGGGAATCAGCCCCAGCATTTT. Filled out from reference TRBV29-1 and TRBJ1-5, the complete variable domain reads SAVISQKPSRDICQRGTSLTIQCQVDSQVTMMFWYRQQPGQSLTLIATANQGSEATYESGFVIDKFPISRPNLTFSTLTVSNMSPEDSSIYLCSVVTGGNQPQHFGDGTRLSIL.

A remark on this clonotype: The conserved closing phenylalanine or tryptophan is absent in this CDR3, likely reflecting a read error. Because the CDR3's place on the DNA is in doubt, the DNA is left out and the CDR3 is given as listed by TCRdb. The chain has TRBV7-3 and TRBJ2-3; the table's D gene call, TRBD1, was not cross checked with the DNA. Germline lookup yields CDR1 SGHTA and CDR2 FQGTGA. The CDR3 length equals 13 residues, ends included. This CDR3 reads CASSHAGTERFLV.

The V gene is TRBV11-1, the J gene TRBJ2-2; the D gene is possibly TRBD2 (6 bases). Germline V gene lookup returns CDR1 SGHAT and CDR2 FQDESV (reference sequence). The CDR3 has 13 residues. Trimming stripped 8 bases from V and 7 bases from J, with 14 bases between. The CDR3 bases are TGTGCCAGCCTAGTAGGAGGGGACGGGGAGCTGTTTTTT. It specifies CASLVGGDGELFF.

In this sample, this clonotype turned up once. In DNA form, the CDR3 reads TGCAGTGCACCTACCCCTAGCGGGGCGGGAGAGCAGTACTTC. This codes for CSAPTPSGAGEQYF. The chain couples TRBV20-1 to TRBJ2-7; the match to TRBD2 covers 9 bases. CDR3 length equals 14 residues. Germline trimming cut 6 bases from V and 7 bases from J; bases unmatched to any gene: 13. CDR1 is DFQATT, CDR2 SNEGSKA, per germline (reference sequence).

This clonotype has a handful of counts. The chain employs TRBV7-2 and TRBJ1-5; D not certain. The CDR3 is 12 amino acids. Deletions cut 2 bases from V and 7 bases from J, with 6 bases between. Germline values: CDR1 SGHTA, CDR2 FQGNSA. CDR3 protein: CASSLNTQPQHF. The CDR3 DNA is TGTGCCAGCAGCTTAAACACGCAGCCCCAGCATTTT.

This clonotype was counted only a few times. CDR3 DNA: TGTGCCAGTAAGGGGGGATACGAGCAGTACGTC. The encoded protein is CASKGGYEQYV. The chain combines TRBV19 with TRBJ2-7; TRBD1 or TRBD2 may be the D gene (6 bases each). This CDR3 comprises 11 residues. Per the germline V gene, CDR1 is LNHDA and CDR2 is SQIVND (reference sequence). Trimming removed 7 bases at V and 4 bases at J, with 8 bases between.

This clonotype was counted a few times. The CDR3 loop reads CASSQAGAYNEQFF. Written as DNA, the CDR3 is TGTGCCAGCAGCCAAGCCGGAGCCTACAATGAGCAGTTCTTC. V usage is TRBV14 and J usage is TRBJ2-1; D is unresolved. The germline V and J ends were trimmed by 1 base and 2 bases, with 6 bases remaining between them. This CDR3 is built from 14 residues. Looked up from germline, CDR1 is SGHDN and CDR2 is FVKESK.

The V and J genes are TRBV5-4 and TRBJ2-1; unclear D gene. The CDR3 contains 16 residues. With 0 bases removed from V and 8 bases from J, the gap between germline ends came to 18 bases. The germline V gene encodes CDR1 SGHNT and CDR2 YYREEE (reference sequence). This CDR3 is CASSLEAENGQDEQFF. CDR3 in DNA: TGTGCCAGCAGCTTGGAGGCGGAAAACGGTCAGGATGAGCAGTTCTTC.

In regard to this clonotype: It is unclear where the CDR3 begins or ends on the DNA, so no DNA is shown, and the CDR3 is as TCRdb lists it. V and J are TRBV9 and TRBJ2-3; the D segment call TRBD1 is taken from the table without a DNA check. Looked up from germline, CDR1 is SGDLS and CDR2 is YYNGEE. The CDR3 has 14 residues if both end residues are counted. The CDR3 here is CASGIGGEKLFFDF.

About this clonotype: Because it lacks the conserved phenylalanine or tryptophan at the end, this CDR3 is likely a read error. Because the CDR3's place on the DNA is in doubt, the DNA is left out and the CDR3 is given as listed by TCRdb. The J gene is TRBJ2-1, the V gene TRBV19; TRBD2, as called in the table, went unchecked against the DNA. Counting both end residues, the CDR3 totals 15 amino acids. The V gene's germline CDR1 is LNHDA and CDR2 SQIVND (reference sequence). CDR3 loop: CASSRASGGSSQQLL.

The chain is built from TRBV7-3 and TRBJ2-1; the D gene is possibly TRBD2 (5 bases). The ends were cut back, 6 bases at V and 8 bases at J, with 23 bases in the middle. The CDR3 is made up of 16 amino acids. Germline values: CDR1 SGHTA, CDR2 FQGTGA. CDR3 nucleotide sequence: TGTGCCAGCAGATTACAAACAAACGGGGTTGACGATGAGCAGTTCTTC. The encoded protein is CASRLQTNGVDDEQFF.

The rearrangement uses TRBV7-3 and TRBJ2-7; D may match TRBD1 or TRBD2 (7 bases each). CDR3 length equals 18 residues. V dropped 3 bases and J dropped 1 base, with 22 bases sitting between them. From germline, CDR1 is SGHTA and CDR2 FQGTGA. The CDR3 loop reads CASSFPPRGTALSYEQYV. The DNA for the CDR3 is TGTGCCAGCAGCTTTCCGCCGCGGGGGACAGCCCTTTCCTACGAGCAGTACGTC.

V usage is TRBV15 and J usage is TRBJ2-7, with D possibly TRBD2 on 5 matching bases. Germline V lookup: CDR1 LNHNV, CDR2 YYDKDF (reference sequence). The length of the CDR3 is 18 residues. The CDR3 coding sequence is TGTGCCAGCAGCATTGATCCAGACGGGGTAGCCCATTCCTACGGGCAGTACGTC. Protein sequence: CASSIDPDGVAHSYGQYV.

Turning to this clonotype: The CDR3 does not end in the conserved phenylalanine or tryptophan, so this is likely a read error. The CDR3 DNA reads TGTGCCAGCGGGGAAGGGGGCAGCTATACGCACTATGTTCTGACTGTC. It encodes CASGEGGSYTHYVLTV. The rearrangement joins TRBV2 to TRBJ2-6, with 7 bases identical to TRBD1. The length of the CDR3 is 16 residues. Per germline, CDR1 SNHLY and CDR2 FYNNEI. After removal of 8 bases from V and 16 bases from J, the junction contained 23 bases not matched to a gene.